What follows are 21 T cell receptor beta chains derived from one specimen sequenced in a study of radiotherapy plus CTLA-4 blockade in lung cancer. Data came from immunoSEQ multiplex PCR; TCRdb stores just in-frame clones and leaves some out. The sample includes 55,000 to 80,000 clones, more than 75% seen only once; the top ten take 40% to 45%. The sequenced sample was peripheral blood, obtained from a patient treated with radiotherapy plus ipilimumab. Every receptor here comes from a human donor with non-small cell lung cancer that progressed on radiotherapy plus ipilimumab.

This clone was seen a handful of times. V is TRBV5-1 and J is TRBJ1-2; D is unresolved. There are 12 residues in the CDR3. The germline CDR1 and CDR2 sequences are SGHRS and YFSETQ. Trimming shortened V by 3 bases and J by 1 base, and 4 bases separated the two germline ends. CDR3: CASSYLNYGYTF. For the CDR3, the DNA is TGCGCCAGCAGCTACCTTAACTATGGCTACACCTTC.

The J gene is TRBJ2-1, the V gene TRBV11-3; 7 nucleotides line up with TRBD2. The CDR3 runs to 16 residues. The germline gives CDR1 SGHNT, CDR2 YENEEA. V shed 4 bases and J 4 bases; nucleotides not matched to a gene: 10. CDR3 amino acids: CASSSNQAGLYNEQFF. The CDR3 DNA follows: TGTGCCAGCAGCTCCAATCAAGCGGGGTTATACAATGAGCAGTTCTTC.

This chain links TRBV5-6 with TRBJ2-3; possibly TRBD2 for D (6 bases). CDR3 length: 15 residues. V gave up 4 bases and J gave up 7 bases, with 19 bases separating them. Per germline, CDR1 SGHDT and CDR2 YYEEEE. This CDR3 reads CASSPPSGRTYTQYF. CDR3 nucleotides: TGTGCCAGCAGCCCCCCTTCTGGGAGGACGTATACGCAGTATTTT.

The chain recombines TRBV14 with TRBJ2-2, with unresolved D. The germline CDR1 and CDR2 sequences are SGHDN and FVKESK. The CDR3 totals 14 residues. The ends were cut back, 1 base at V and 1 base at J, with 4 bases in the middle. The CDR3 reads CASSQVRNTGELFF. The CDR3 bases are TGTGCCAGCAGCCAAGTTAGGAACACCGGGGAGCTGTTTTTT.

On this clone itself: Other DNA variants within this sample encode the same CDR3. This rearrangement joins TRBV5-1 to TRBJ2-2; D gene ambiguous. Trimming left V 0 bases short and J 2 bases short, with 2 bases between. The germline V gene encodes CDR1 SGHRS and CDR2 YFSETQ. The CDR3 runs to 13 residues. The CDR3 reads CASSLDNTGELFF. CDR3 nucleotides: TGCGCCAGCAGCTTGGACAACACCGGGGAGCTGTTTTTT.

The chain employs TRBV9 and TRBJ2-7, with 7 bases that match TRBD1. The CDR3 spans 15 residues. V lost 3 bases, J lost 5 bases, and 11 bases stayed unmatched. Germline V gene data show CDR1 as SGDLS and CDR2 as YYNGEE. The CDR3 bases are TGTGCCAGCAGCGAACGACAGGGTGTGAGGGACGAGCAGTACTTC. It codes for CASSERQGVRDEQYF.

The V call is TRBV4-1, the J call TRBJ1-2; D gene ambiguous. The CDR3 totals 14 residues. Germline values: CDR1 MGHRA, CDR2 YSYEKL. Trimming stripped 1 base from V and 4 bases from J, with 10 bases between. The CDR3 region is CASSQVGKRYGYTF. Here the CDR3 DNA reads TGCGCCAGCAGCCAAGTGGGGAAACGCTATGGCTACACCTTC.

The V and J genes are TRBV30 and TRBJ1-1, with D hard to call. CDR1 is GTSNPN and CDR2 is SVGIG in the germline V gene (reference sequence). V was pared by 3 bases and J by 1 base, with 9 bases between. There are 13 residues in the CDR3. The CDR3 bases are TGTGCCTGGAGCCCCCAACCGAACACTGAAGCTTTCTTT. It is translated as CAWSPQPNTEAFF.

The J gene is TRBJ2-1, the V gene TRBV27; 14 bases agree with TRBD2. The CDR3 sequence is 17 residues long. CDR1 is MNHEY, CDR2 SMNVEV, per germline (reference sequence). V was clipped by 5 bases and J by 3 bases; unmatched bases: 6. CDR3 DNA sequence: TGTGCCAGCAGTCCGGGACTAGCGGGAGCTTTCTACAATGAGCAGTTCTTC. Translated, it gives CASSPGLAGAFYNEQFF.

This clone was seen a single time. The chain carries TRBV29-1 and TRBJ2-5; the match to TRBD1 covers 7 bases. The CDR3 spans 15 residues. V shed 2 bases and J 8 bases; nucleotides not matched to a gene: 14. CDR1 and CDR2 (germline): SQVTM, ANQGSEA. The CDR3 DNA reads as TGCAGCGTTGAACCCGGGACAGTCGGTATGGAAACCCAGTACTTC. Its protein is CSVEPGTVGMETQYF.

The V call is TRBV5-1, the J call TRBJ2-7; D is possibly TRBD1 (8 bases). The germline CDR1 and CDR2 sequences are SGHRS and YFSETQ. The CDR3 loop spans 14 amino acids. V was clipped by 2 bases and J by 3 bases, with 12 bases between them. CDR3: CASSFSGTGYEQYF. The DNA for the CDR3 is TGCGCCAGCAGCTTCAGCGGGACAGGCTACGAGCAGTACTTC.

The chain couples TRBV7-3 to TRBJ2-2; possibly TRBD2 for D (6 bases). CDR1 is SGHTA and CDR2 is FQGTGA in the germline V gene. Trimming stripped 6 bases from V and 0 bases from J, with 14 bases between. CDR3 length: 16 residues. CDR3 sequence reads: CASRPGLATNTGELFF. In nucleotides, the CDR3 is TGTGCCAGCAGGCCTGGGCTAGCGACGAACACCGGGGAGCTGTTTTTT.

This clone came up once. V usage is TRBV28 and J usage is TRBJ1-2, with TRBD1 as a possible D gene (5 bases). The CDR3 runs 14 residues. V lost 3 bases and J 1 base, leaving 9 bases between the germline ends. Germline values: CDR1 MDHEN, CDR2 SYDVKM. As DNA, the CDR3 is TGTGCCAGCAGTTTGGGGGTAATTAACTATGGCTACACCTTC. Its translation is CASSLGVINYGYTF.

The CDR3 protein is CAWSPRQGDGYTF. For the CDR3, the DNA is TGTGCCTGGAGTCCCCGACAGGGGGATGGCTACACCTTC. The gene calls are TRBV30 and TRBJ1-2, with TRBD1 matching 9 bases. Germline loops: CDR1 GTSNPN, CDR2 SVGIG (reference sequence). After removal of 2 bases from V and 6 bases from J, the junction contained 4 bases not matched to a gene. The CDR3 is 13 amino acids.

This CDR3 reads CATSRDLLVPDTQYF. The CDR3 DNA reads TGTGCCACCAGCAGAGATTTATTAGTTCCTGATACGCAGTATTTT. The chain links TRBV15 to TRBJ2-3; D call uncertain. This CDR3 has 15 amino acids. V shed 0 bases and J shed 6 bases, with 13 bases lying between them. Germline V gives CDR1 LNHNV, CDR2 YYDKDF (reference sequence).

V and J are TRBV9 and TRBJ1-2; a possible D gene is TRBD1 (6 bases). The CDR3 is 15 residues long. With 4 bases removed from V and 3 bases from J, the gap between germline ends came to 16 bases. From germline, CDR1 is SGDLS and CDR2 YYNGEE. As DNA, the CDR3 is TGTGCCAGCAGCCCCTTTGATGGACAGCACTATGGCTACACCTTC. This sequence encodes CASSPFDGQHYGYTF.

The chain couples TRBV10-3 to TRBJ2-1; 7 positions match TRBD2. From germline, CDR1 is ENHRY and CDR2 SYGVKD. The CDR3 spans 17 residues. The ends lost 4 bases at V and 0 bases at J; junction bases unmatched: 9. CDR3 sequence: CAISGVVSGRSYNEQFF. DNA of the CDR3: TGTGCCATCAGTGGGGTCGTTAGCGGGCGCTCCTACAATGAGCAGTTCTTC.

The chain recombines TRBV7-9 with TRBJ2-7, with D possibly TRBD1 on 6 matching bases. The CDR3 runs 16 residues. Trimming stripped 5 bases from V and 3 bases from J, with 20 bases between. Germline V gene data show CDR1 as SEHNR and CDR2 as FQNEAQ (reference sequence). The CDR3 sequence: CASSHNLGAGIYEQYF. The CDR3 DNA reads as TGTGCCAGCAGCCACAATCTGGGGGCCGGGATCTACGAGCAGTACTTC. Full variable domain (rest looked up from reference TRBV7-9 and TRBJ2-7): DTGVSQNPRHKITKRGQNVTFRCDPISEHNRLYWYRQTLGQGPEFLTYFQNEAQLEKSRLLSDRFSAERPKGSFSTLEIQRTEQGDSAMYLCASSHNLGAGIYEQYFGPGTRLTVT.

As regards this clone: Germline and junction disagree at one end, which may indicate a read error. The chain uses TRBV6-1 and TRBJ1-5; D gene ambiguous. CDR1 and CDR2 (germline): MNHNS, SASEGT. The CDR3 extends over 14 amino acids. The CDR3 sequence is CASTEGYSNQPQHF. In DNA form, the CDR3 reads TGTGCCAGCACTGAAGGGTATAGCAATCAGCCCCAGCATTTT.

The rearrangement uses TRBV9 and TRBJ2-6, with unresolved D. Germline CDR1 and CDR2: SGDLS and YYNGEE. CDR3 size: 14 residues. The germline V and J ends were trimmed by 0 bases and 0 bases, with 1 base remaining between them. The CDR3 DNA reads TGTGCCAGCAGCGTAGCCTCTGGGGCCAACGTCCTGACTTTC. It codes for CASSVASGANVLTF.

V and J are TRBV4-2 and TRBJ2-1, with D unclear. Germline V lookup: CDR1 LGHNA, CDR2 YNFKEQ. Trimming stripped 2 bases from V and 8 bases from J, with 4 bases between. The CDR3 length is 11 residues. CDR3 protein: CASSQLDEQFF. The CDR3 region has the DNA TGTGCCAGCAGCCAATTAGATGAGCAGTTCTTC.